Below are 25 T cell receptor beta chains sequenced from a single sample in a study of T cell repertoires in cytomegalovirus infection (dated by TCRdb to about 2019). The data were produced on an Illumina HiSeq 1500. TCRdb reprocessed the public reads (quality trimming at Q25 with fastp, clone calling with MiXCR) and kept in-frame beta chains. Each CDR3 protein gets just one entry, which takes the most common genes and DNA from the rows behind it. This sample lists hundreds of thousands of distinct CDR3 sequences; about a third were detected once. The ten biggest clones cover 2.5% to 3.5% of the sample. Source material: PBMCs. The receptors shown here come from a human donor in good health (CMV status not recorded). Some clones in this sample may be carry-over from other donors' samples.

In this sample, this clonotype turned up many times. The rearrangement uses TRBV7-6 and TRBJ2-2; no clear D. The CDR3 is 15 amino acids. V dropped 3 bases and J dropped 5 bases, with 13 bases sitting between them. Germline CDR1 is SGHVS and CDR2 is FNYEAQ. The CDR3 DNA is TGTGCCAGCAGCTTGGACCCCGGCTCGACCGGGGAGCTGTTTTTT. Protein: CASSLDPGSTGELFF.

CDR3 DNA: TGCAGTGCTGATAGGACTAGCGGGACCTACGAGCAGTACTTC. Protein: CSADRTSGTYEQYF. V usage is TRBV20-1 and J usage is TRBJ2-7; 12 bases are shared with TRBD2. V trimming: 5 bases; J trimming: 2 bases; junction bases outside the gene matches: 4. This CDR3 spans 14 amino acids. Germline CDR1 reads DFQATT; CDR2 reads SNEGSKA (reference sequence).

The table lists this clonotype with a few counts. This chain uses TRBV13 with TRBJ1-2, with a weak D call TRBD1 (6 bases). Germline-derived CDR1 and CDR2 are PRHDT and FYEKMQ (reference sequence). CDR3 length: 14 amino acids. V was trimmed by 5 bases and J by 4 bases, leaving 14 bases between them. CDR3 bases: TGTGCCAGCAGCCCGCCTGAGGGGGGCTATGGCTACACCTTC. It yields the protein CASSPPEGGYGYTF.

This clonotype was found a few times. The chain links TRBV5-4 to TRBJ2-7; a weak D match, TRBD1 (5 bases). Germline CDR1 SGHNT, CDR2 YYREEE (reference sequence). The CDR3 is made up of 15 amino acids. V gave up 1 base and J gave up 0 bases, with 11 bases separating them. CDR3 region: CASSLTGGLSYEQYF. CDR3 sequence (DNA): TGTGCCAGCAGCTTGACAGGTGGTCTCTCCTACGAGCAGTACTTC. Full variable domain (missing parts from reference TRBV5-4 and TRBJ2-7): ETGVTQSPTHLIKTRGQQVTLRCSSQSGHNTVSWYQQALGQGPQFIFQYYREEENGRGNFPPRFSGLQFPNYSSELNVNALELDDSALYLCASSLTGGLSYEQYFGPGTRLTVT.

The chain links TRBV19 to TRBJ1-2; 8 positions agree with TRBD1. V gave up 7 bases and J gave up 4 bases; unmatched junction bases: 5. Germline CDR1 and CDR2: LNHDA and SQIVND (reference sequence). The CDR3 loop spans 13 amino acids. The CDR3 here is CASKWDRTYGYTF. For the CDR3, the DNA is TGTGCCAGTAAATGGGACAGGACCTATGGCTACACCTTC.

V and J are TRBV5-6 and TRBJ2-2; D is unresolved. This CDR3 has 17 amino acids. Germline CDR1 reads SGHDT; CDR2 reads YYEEEE. V lost 1 base to trimming and J lost 0 bases, with 13 bases between them. CDR3 nucleotides: TGTGCCAGCAGCTTGCAGATTTTGTTCGCGAACACCGGGGAGCTGTTTTTT. The encoded protein is CASSLQILFANTGELFF.

V usage is TRBV29-1 and J usage is TRBJ2-3; D is tentatively TRBD1 or TRBD2 (5 bases each). V was cut by 0 bases and J by 5 bases, with 12 bases left in between. The CDR3 is 14 residues long. CDR1 SQVTM and CDR2 ANQGSEA come from the germline V gene. CDR3 in amino acids: CSVEEEAGRDTQYF. CDR3 nucleotide sequence: TGCAGCGTTGAAGAAGAGGCAGGGAGAGATACGCAGTATTTT.

This sequence joins TRBV6-5 and TRBJ2-1, with TRBD2 matching over 7 bases. The CDR3 totals 15 residues. Losses at the gene ends were 5 bases for V and 3 bases for J; bases not matched to a gene: 7. In germline, CDR1 is MNHEY, CDR2 SVGAGI. CDR3 region: CASSRASGNYNEQFF. The CDR3 DNA reads TGTGCCAGCAGTCGAGCTAGCGGAAACTACAATGAGCAGTTCTTC.

This clonotype has only a few counts. V gene TRBV4-1 combines with J gene TRBJ1-3, with D hard to call. The CDR3 has 14 residues. Between the trimmed V and J ends, which lost 0 bases and 5 bases, there was a span of 8 bases. The germline gives CDR1 MGHRA, CDR2 YSYEKL. This chain's CDR3 is CASSQDRFRNTIYF. The CDR3, as DNA: TGCGCCAGCAGCCAAGACCGGTTTCGAAACACCATATATTTT.

As for this clonotype: The junction and the germline gene differ at one end; a read error may be behind it. This rearrangement joins TRBV12-3 or TRBV12-4 to TRBJ1-2; D ambiguous. There are 11 residues in the CDR3. The CDR3 region is CSSRTYYGYTF. The CDR3 coding sequence is TGTTCCAGCAGGACCTACTATGGCTACACCTTC.

This clonotype has ten or more counts. One end of the junction does not line up with germline, which may come from a read error. The chain joins TRBV12-3 or TRBV12-4 to TRBJ2-7; no clear D. The CDR3 spans 13 residues. The CDR3 sequence is CASSLAGPYEQYF. CDR3 DNA sequence: TGTGCCAGCAGCTTAGCCGGACCCTACGAGCAGTACTTC.

This chain uses TRBV4-1 with TRBJ2-7, with 8 bases that match TRBD1. Germline V gene data show CDR1 as MGHRA and CDR2 as YSYEKL. V shed 0 bases, J shed 3 bases, and the junction held 7 bases outside the gene matches. This CDR3 spans 16 amino acids. Here the CDR3 DNA reads TGCGCCAGCAGCCAAGATCTACAGGGGGATGTCTACGAGCAGTACTTC. Its translation: CASSQDLQGDVYEQYF.

This clonotype has just a few counts. The rearrangement uses TRBV27 and TRBJ2-1; 7 bases align to TRBD1. V lost 5 bases and J lost 3; bases outside the gene matches: 7. This CDR3 is built from 15 residues. Germline CDR1 MNHEY, CDR2 SMNVEV (reference sequence). CDR3 in DNA: TGTGCCAGCAGTCCGGGACAGTTCCTCTACAATGAGCAGTTCTTC. It yields the protein CASSPGQFLYNEQFF.

The rearrangement links TRBV7-2 to TRBJ1-2; no clear D. CDR3 length equals 17 residues. V was pared by 2 bases and J by 0 bases, with 16 bases between. Germline V gene lookup returns CDR1 SGHTA and CDR2 FQGNSA. CDR3 in DNA: TGTGCCAGCAGCTTAATATTAACCGACACCTCTAACTATGGCTACACCTTC. Translated, it gives CASSLILTDTSNYGYTF.

This clonotype has a count of ten or more. This chain links TRBV7-2 with TRBJ1-2; the match to TRBD1 covers 9 bases. After removal of 5 bases from V and 6 bases from J, the junction contained 13 bases not matched to a gene. The CDR3 is 16 amino acids. CDR1 and CDR2 (germline): SGHTA, FQGNSA. The CDR3 reads CASSRGGRQGGDGYTF. DNA for the CDR3: TGTGCCAGCAGCCGAGGTGGGAGACAGGGGGGCGATGGCTACACCTTC.

Here the CDR3 DNA reads TGTGCCAGCTCACCAAAGGACAGCCACTATGGCTACACCTTC. Translated, it gives CASSPKDSHYGYTF. The chain couples TRBV18 to TRBJ1-2, with D possibly TRBD1 on 6 matching bases. Trimming shortened V by 2 bases and J by 3 bases, and 10 bases separated the two germline ends. This CDR3 region has 14 residues. The germline CDR1 and CDR2 sequences are KGHSH and LQKENI.

This clonotype was counted a few times. An end of the junction does not agree with germline; a read error may underlie this. The chain couples TRBV7-2 to TRBJ2-2; 13 nucleotides agree with TRBD2. Germline assignment: CDR1 SGHTA and CDR2 FQGNSA. The CDR3 contains 18 residues. CDR3 nucleotide sequence: TGTGCCAACAGCCCGGACGGACTAGCGGGGGCCTACACCGGGGAGCTGTTTTTT. This translates into CANSPDGLAGAYTGELFF.

This clonotype showed up just a few times. V usage is TRBV11-2 and J usage is TRBJ1-1, with D tentatively TRBD1 (5 bases). V lost 7 bases to trimming and J lost 0 bases, with 12 bases between them. Germline V gene lookup returns CDR1 SGHAT and CDR2 FQNNGV. The CDR3 has 14 amino acids. CDR3 DNA sequence: TGTGCCAGCAAAGAGGGGAGCATGAACACTGAAGCTTTCTTT. Amino acids: CASKEGSMNTEAFF. Combining the CDR3 with reference TRBV11-2 and TRBJ1-1 gives the whole variable domain EAGVAQSPRYKIIEKRQSVAFWCNPISGHATLYWYQQILGQGPKLLIQFQNNGVVDDSQLPKDRFSAERLKGVDSTLKIQPAKLEDSAVYLCASKEGSMNTEAFFGQGTRLTVV.

About this clonotype itself: At one end the junction does not follow the germline gene, possibly because of a read error. This chain joins TRBV7-6 and TRBJ2-5; D not resolved. Germline CDR1 and CDR2: SGHVS and FNYEAQ. The length of the CDR3 is 17 residues. For the CDR3, the DNA is TGTGCCAGAAGCTCGGGCGGTGGTAATCGGATCCAAGAGACCCAGTCCTTC. This encodes CARSSGGGNRIQETQSF.

The chain couples TRBV25-1 to TRBJ2-5; 12 nucleotides align to TRBD2. CDR3 length: 16 residues. CDR1 MGHDK and CDR2 SYGVNS come from the germline V gene. V shed 3 bases, J shed 3 bases, and the junction held 5 bases outside the gene matches. This chain's CDR3 is CASSEMLAGGKETQYF. CDR3 in DNA: TGTGCCAGCAGTGAGATGCTAGCGGGGGGGAAAGAGACCCAGTACTTC.

Of note for this clonotype: At one end the junction does not follow the germline gene, possibly because of a read error. The chain uses TRBV5-3 and TRBJ1-1; D is unresolved. TRBV5-3 is given ORF status, its function remaining uncertain. CDR3 length: 14 residues. In DNA form, the CDR3 reads TGTGCCAGCAGCTTGGCCGGGGATTGGACTGAAGCTTTCTTT. Protein sequence: CASSLAGDWTEAFF.

CDR3 DNA: TGTGCCAGCAGTCCTGACAGGGGCTCTTTGGGCGGGGAGCTGTTTTTT. Translation gives CASSPDRGSLGGELFF. V and J are TRBV28 and TRBJ2-2; 8 nucleotides match TRBD1. The CDR3 has 16 amino acids. V lost 5 bases and J lost 7; bases outside the gene matches: 12. Germline V gene sequence: CDR1 MDHEN, CDR2 SYDVKM.

This clonotype was seen a handful of times. This chain connects TRBV10-3 to TRBJ1-2, with 10 bases identical to TRBD1. This CDR3 has 14 amino acids. Germline values: CDR1 ENHRY, CDR2 SYGVKD. The V gene end was trimmed by 9 bases and the J gene end by 6 bases; junction bases not matched to a gene: 10. The chain's CDR3 is CAIAHRDRGHGYTF. CDR3 nucleotide sequence: TGTGCCATAGCTCATAGGGACAGGGGACATGGCTACACCTTC.

This clonotype was seen only a few times. The rearrangement uses TRBV6-6 and TRBJ1-2, with D unclear. Trimming left V 5 bases short and J 4 bases short, with 14 bases between. The germline gives CDR1 MNHNY, CDR2 SVGAGI (reference sequence). This CDR3 has 14 residues. The chain's CDR3 is CASSDVVVLYGYTF. The CDR3 nucleotides are TGTGCCAGCAGTGATGTAGTGGTACTCTATGGCTACACCTTC.

This chain joins TRBV12-3 or TRBV12-4 and TRBJ2-1; possible D gene TRBD2, 5 bases. This CDR3 has 15 amino acids. The germline V and J ends were trimmed by 2 bases and 4 bases, with 12 bases remaining between them. CDR3 sequence reads: CASSLPRAPYNEQFF. CDR3 DNA sequence: TGTGCCAGCAGTTTACCGCGGGCGCCTTACAATGAGCAGTTCTTC.